This T cell receptor (beta chain) was identified during a study of blood T cell repertoires in COVID-19. Only one count was recorded for this clone. This CDR3 region has 11 residues. Trimming left V 2 bases short and J 4 bases short, with 5 bases between. Germline CDR1 and CDR2: DFQATT and SNEGSKA (reference sequence). Methods used by the authors: Reference gene primer amplification in the assay estimated nucleated cell counts. Assay: immunoSEQ multiplex PCR; the TCRdb copy retains only in-frame clones and omits some. V and J calls and clone size are those listed in that table; D and trimming were worked out from the DNA. The sample includes a few hundred thousand clones, over 75% of them seen just once. Recovered participants had two consecutive negative NP/OP PCR tests, healthcare professional clearance, or symptom resolution.

The receptor was isolated from a man aged 40-50 years who had recovered from COVID-19. This chain uses TRBV20-1 with TRBJ1-1; D is unclear. Material for sequencing was PBMCs or T cells enriched from blood (not recorded which). The CDR3 bases are TGCAGTGCTAGACGACTCACTGAAGCTTTCTTT. This translates into CSARRLTEAFF.